This T cell receptor (beta chain) was captured by sequencing in a study of T cells after yellow fever vaccination. The CDR3 totals 15 residues. From germline, CDR1 is SGHTA and CDR2 FQGNSA. V lost 5 bases, J lost 7 bases, and 4 bases stayed unmatched. The TCR cDNA carried a universal primer site and UMIs from 5'RACE template switching. Via MiXCR, TCRdb re-called the 5' RACE reads, giving one row per CDR3 protein. This table holds approximately 300,000 distinct CDR3 sequences, 8.7% found once. This clonotype was detected a few times. The chain has TRBV7-2 and TRBJ2-2; TRBD2 matches 13 bases. This sequence originates from a man aged 18 to 30 who received the YFV17D yellow fever vaccine. The sequences come from PBMCs, collected on the day of the first yellow fever vaccination. CDR3 sequence reads: CASSHRLAGGGELFF. CDR3 DNA sequence: TGTGCCAGCAGCCACCGACTAGCGGGGGGCGGGGAGCTGTTTTTT. Full variable domain (outside the CDR3, taken from reference TRBV7-2 and TRBJ2-2): GAGVSQSPSNKVTEKGKDVELRCDPISGHTALYWYRQSLGQGLEFLIYFQGNSAPDKSGLPSDRFSAERTGGSVSTLTIQRTQQEDSAVYLCASSHRLAGGGELFFGEGSRLTVL.